This T cell receptor (beta chain) came from a study of Ad26.COV2.S vaccination and SARS-CoV-2 variants. Study details: Each vaccinee took Ad26.COV2.S intramuscularly, once or twice 56 days apart.

Germline CDR1 and CDR2: LGHNT and FRNRAP. Trimming stripped 7 bases from V and 1 base from J, with 5 bases between. CDR3 length: 12 residues. Treatment denoted: over 15 received Ad26.COV2.S at low or high dose, single or two shots; about 5 received placebo; per-sample allocation not given. Day 63 after the first vaccine or placebo injection was the time point for sampling. This table comes from immunoSEQ multiplex PCR, and its TCRdb copy is limited to in-frame clones, with some not included. In the table there are more than 250,000 clones, approximately 87% of which are singletons. The gene calls are TRBV12-5 and TRBJ1-5; the D is unclear. The specimen was peripheral blood, collected in a trial of Ad26.COV2.S vaccine versus placebo. This receptor was obtained from a person between 18 and 59 years old who received the Ad26.COV2.S COVID-19 vaccine or a placebo. The chain's CDR3 is CASATSNQPQHF. The CDR3 DNA is TGTGCTAGTGCGACCAGCAATCAGCCCCAGCATTTT. The complete variable domain, with remaining parts taken from reference TRBV12-5 and TRBJ1-5, reads DARVTQTPRHKVTEMGQEVTMRCQPILGHNTVFWYRQTMMQGLELLAYFRNRAPLDDSGMPKDRFSAEMPDATLATLKIQPSEPRDSAVYFCASATSNQPQHFGDGTRLSIL.